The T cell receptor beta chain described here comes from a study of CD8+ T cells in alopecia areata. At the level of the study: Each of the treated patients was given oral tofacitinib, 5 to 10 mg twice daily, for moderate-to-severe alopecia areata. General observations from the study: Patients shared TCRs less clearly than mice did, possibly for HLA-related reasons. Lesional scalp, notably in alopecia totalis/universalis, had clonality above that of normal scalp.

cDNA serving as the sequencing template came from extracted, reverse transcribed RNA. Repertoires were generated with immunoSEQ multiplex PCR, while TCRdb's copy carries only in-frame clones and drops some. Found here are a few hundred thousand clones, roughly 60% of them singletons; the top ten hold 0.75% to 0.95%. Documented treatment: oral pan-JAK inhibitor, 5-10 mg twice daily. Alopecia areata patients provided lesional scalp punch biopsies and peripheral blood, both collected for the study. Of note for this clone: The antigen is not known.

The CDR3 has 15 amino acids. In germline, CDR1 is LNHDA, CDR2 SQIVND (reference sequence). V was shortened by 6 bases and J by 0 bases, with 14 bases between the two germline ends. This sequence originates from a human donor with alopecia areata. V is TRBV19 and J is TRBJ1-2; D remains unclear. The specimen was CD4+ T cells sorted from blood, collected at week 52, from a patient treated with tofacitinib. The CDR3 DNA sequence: TGTGCCAGTAGCCCGGAACAGCAGCCTAACTATGGCTACACCTTC. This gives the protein CASSPEQQPNYGYTF.